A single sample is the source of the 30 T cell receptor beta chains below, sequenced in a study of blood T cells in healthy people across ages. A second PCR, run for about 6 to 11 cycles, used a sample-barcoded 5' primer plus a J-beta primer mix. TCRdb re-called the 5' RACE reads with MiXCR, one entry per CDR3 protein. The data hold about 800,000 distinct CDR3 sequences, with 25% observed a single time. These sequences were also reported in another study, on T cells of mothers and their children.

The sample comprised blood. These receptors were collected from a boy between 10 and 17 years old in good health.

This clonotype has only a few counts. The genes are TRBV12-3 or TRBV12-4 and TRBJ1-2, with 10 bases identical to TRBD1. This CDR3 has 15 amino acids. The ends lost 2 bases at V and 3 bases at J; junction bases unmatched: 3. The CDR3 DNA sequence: TGTGCCAGCAGTTTACGGGACAGGGGTGACTATGGCTACACCTTC. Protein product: CASSLRDRGDYGYTF.

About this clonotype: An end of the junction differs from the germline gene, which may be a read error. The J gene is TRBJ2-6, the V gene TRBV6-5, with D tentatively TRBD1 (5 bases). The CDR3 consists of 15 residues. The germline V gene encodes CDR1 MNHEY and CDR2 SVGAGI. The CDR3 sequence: CAGRRQYLGANVLTF. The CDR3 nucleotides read TGTGCCGGCAGAAGACAGTATCTTGGGGCCAACGTCCTGACTTTC.

CDR3 amino acids: CATSRDELWTSGGHRHIQYF. The CDR3 DNA is TGTGCCACCAGCAGAGATGAGCTCTGGACTAGCGGGGGGCATAGACACATTCAGTACTTC. This sequence joins TRBV15 and TRBJ2-4, with TRBD2 matching 14 bases. Trimming at V came to 0 bases and at J to 8 bases, leaving 15 bases not matched to a gene. Germline loops: CDR1 LNHNV, CDR2 YYDKDF (reference sequence). The CDR3 extends over 20 amino acids.

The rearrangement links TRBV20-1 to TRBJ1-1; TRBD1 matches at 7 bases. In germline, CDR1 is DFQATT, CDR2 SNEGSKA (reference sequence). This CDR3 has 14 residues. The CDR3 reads CGTLDRKRNTEAFF. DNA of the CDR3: TGCGGTACCCTGGACAGGAAAAGGAACACTGAAGCTTTCTTT.

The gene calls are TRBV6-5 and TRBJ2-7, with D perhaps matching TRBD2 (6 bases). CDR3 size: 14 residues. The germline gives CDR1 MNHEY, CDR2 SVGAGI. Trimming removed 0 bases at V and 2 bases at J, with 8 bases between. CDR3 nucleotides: TGTGCCAGCAGTTACTCGGGGGGAACCTACGAGCAGTACTTC. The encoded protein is CASSYSGGTYEQYF.

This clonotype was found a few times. CDR3 loop: CASSSGGTIIYNEQFF. DNA for the CDR3: TGTGCCAGCAGCTCCGGCGGGACAATAATCTACAATGAGCAGTTCTTC. The rearrangement links TRBV11-2 to TRBJ2-1; D is perhaps TRBD1 or TRBD2 (6 bases each). This CDR3 is 16 amino acids long. Germline V gene lookup returns CDR1 SGHAT and CDR2 FQNNGV. V was cut by 4 bases and J by 3 bases, with 16 bases left in between.

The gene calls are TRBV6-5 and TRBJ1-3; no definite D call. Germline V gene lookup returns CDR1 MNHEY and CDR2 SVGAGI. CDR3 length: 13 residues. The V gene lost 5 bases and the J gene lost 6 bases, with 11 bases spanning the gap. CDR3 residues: CASSPGAPNTIYF. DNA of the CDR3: TGTGCCAGCAGTCCTGGTGCTCCAAACACCATATATTTT.

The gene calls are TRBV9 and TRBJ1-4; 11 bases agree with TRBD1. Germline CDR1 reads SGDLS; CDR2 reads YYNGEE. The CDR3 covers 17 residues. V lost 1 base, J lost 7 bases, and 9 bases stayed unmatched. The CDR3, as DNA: TGTGCCAGCAGCGTACTTGGGACAGGGGGTCGTCGTGAAAAACTGTTTTTT. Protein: CASSVLGTGGRREKLFF.

The CDR3 here is CSASTGGGEKLFF. The CDR3 bases are TGCAGTGCTTCCACAGGGGGCGGTGAAAAACTGTTTTTT. The chain has TRBV20-1 and TRBJ1-4; 9 bases are shared with TRBD1. Germline CDR1 is DFQATT and CDR2 is SNEGSKA (reference sequence). V lost 5 bases and J lost 7; bases outside the gene matches: 5. CDR3 length: 13 amino acids.

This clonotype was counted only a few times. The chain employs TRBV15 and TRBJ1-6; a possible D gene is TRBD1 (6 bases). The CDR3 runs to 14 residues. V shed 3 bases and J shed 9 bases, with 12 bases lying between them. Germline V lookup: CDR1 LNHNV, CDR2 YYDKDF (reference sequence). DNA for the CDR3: TGTGCCACCAGCAGTAACAGGGACTCTTCACCCCTCCACTTT. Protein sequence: CATSSNRDSSPLHF.

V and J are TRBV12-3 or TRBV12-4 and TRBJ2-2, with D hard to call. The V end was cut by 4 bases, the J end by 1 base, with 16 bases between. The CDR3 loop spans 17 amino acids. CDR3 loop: CASSSPPRLLNTGELFF. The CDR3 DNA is TGTGCCAGCAGTTCCCCCCCCCGTCTATTGAACACCGGGGAGCTGTTTTTT.

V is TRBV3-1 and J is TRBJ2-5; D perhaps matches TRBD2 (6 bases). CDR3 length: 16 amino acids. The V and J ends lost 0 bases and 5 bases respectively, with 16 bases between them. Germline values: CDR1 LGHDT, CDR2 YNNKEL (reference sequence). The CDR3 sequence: CASSQDWGTLGETQYF. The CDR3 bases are TGTGCCAGCAGCCAAGACTGGGGGACTCTAGGGGAGACCCAGTACTTC.

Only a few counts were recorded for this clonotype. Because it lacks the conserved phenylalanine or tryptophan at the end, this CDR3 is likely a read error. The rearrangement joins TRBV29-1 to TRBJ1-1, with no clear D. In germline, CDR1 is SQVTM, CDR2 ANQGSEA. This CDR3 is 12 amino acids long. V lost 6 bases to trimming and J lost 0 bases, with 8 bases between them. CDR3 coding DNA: TGCAGCGTCGGTCGCATGAACACTGAAGCTTTCGTT. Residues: CSVGRMNTEAFV.

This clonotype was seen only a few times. The CDR3 sequence is CASRPNGANVLTF. For the CDR3, the DNA is TGCGCCAGCAGACCGAATGGGGCCAACGTCCTGACTTTC. The chain links TRBV4-1 to TRBJ2-6; D remains unclear. The CDR3 runs to 13 residues. V lost 6 bases and J 3 bases, leaving 6 bases between the germline ends. Germline V CDR1 and CDR2: MGHRA, YSYEKL.

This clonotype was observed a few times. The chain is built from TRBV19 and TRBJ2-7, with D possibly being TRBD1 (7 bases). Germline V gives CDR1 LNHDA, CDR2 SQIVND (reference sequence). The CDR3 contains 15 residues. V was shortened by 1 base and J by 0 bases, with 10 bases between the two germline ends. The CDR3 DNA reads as TGTGCCAGTAGTATAGGGGGGGACAGCTCCTACGAGCAGTACTTC. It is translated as CASSIGGDSSYEQYF.

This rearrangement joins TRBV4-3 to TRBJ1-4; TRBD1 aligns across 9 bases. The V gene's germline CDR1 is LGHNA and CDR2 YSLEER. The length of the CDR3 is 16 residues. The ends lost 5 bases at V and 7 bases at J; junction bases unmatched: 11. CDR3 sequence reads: CASSKTQGAVSEKLFF. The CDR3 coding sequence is TGCGCCAGCAGCAAAACACAGGGGGCTGTGTCTGAAAAACTGTTTTTT.

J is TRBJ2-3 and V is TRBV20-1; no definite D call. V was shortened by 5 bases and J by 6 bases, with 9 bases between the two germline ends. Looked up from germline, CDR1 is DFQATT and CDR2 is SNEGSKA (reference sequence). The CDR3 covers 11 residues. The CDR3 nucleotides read TGCAGTGCTTATCGGCGGGATACGCAGTATTTT. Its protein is CSAYRRDTQYF.

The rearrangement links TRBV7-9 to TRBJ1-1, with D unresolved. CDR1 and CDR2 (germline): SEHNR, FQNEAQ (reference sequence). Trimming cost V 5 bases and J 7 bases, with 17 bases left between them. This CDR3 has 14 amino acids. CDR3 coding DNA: TGTGCCAGCAGCCTTCGGGGAGGACCCGATGAAGCTTTCTTT. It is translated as CASSLRGGPDEAFF.

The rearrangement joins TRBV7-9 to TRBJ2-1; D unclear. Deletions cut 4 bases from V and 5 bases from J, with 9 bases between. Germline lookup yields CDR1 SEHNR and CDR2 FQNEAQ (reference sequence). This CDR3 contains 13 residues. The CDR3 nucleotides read TGTGCCAGCAGCTCCTGGACCAACAATGAGCAGTTCTTC. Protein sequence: CASSSWTNNEQFF. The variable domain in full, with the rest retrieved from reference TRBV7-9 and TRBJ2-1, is DTGVSQNPRHKITKRGQNVTFRCDPISEHNRLYWYRQTLGQGPEFLTYFQNEAQLEKSRLLSDRFSAERPKGSFSTLEIQRTEQGDSAMYLCASSSWTNNEQFFGPGTRLTVL.

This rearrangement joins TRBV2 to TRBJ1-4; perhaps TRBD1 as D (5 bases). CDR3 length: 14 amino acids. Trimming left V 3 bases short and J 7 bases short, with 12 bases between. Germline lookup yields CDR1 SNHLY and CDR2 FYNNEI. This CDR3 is CASSDVGVREKLFF. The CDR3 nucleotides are TGTGCCAGCAGTGACGTGGGGGTTCGTGAAAAACTGTTTTTT.

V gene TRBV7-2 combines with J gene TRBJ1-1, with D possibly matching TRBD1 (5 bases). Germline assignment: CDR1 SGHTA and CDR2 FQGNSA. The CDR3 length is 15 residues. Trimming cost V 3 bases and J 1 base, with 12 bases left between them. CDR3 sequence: CASSFTGAGNTEAFF. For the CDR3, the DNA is TGTGCCAGCAGCTTTACCGGGGCGGGGAACACTGAAGCTTTCTTT.

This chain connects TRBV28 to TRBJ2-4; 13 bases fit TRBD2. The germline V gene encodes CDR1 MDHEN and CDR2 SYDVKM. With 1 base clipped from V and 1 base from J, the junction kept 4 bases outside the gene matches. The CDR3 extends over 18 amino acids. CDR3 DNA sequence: TGTGCCAGCAGTTTATTTGGGGGACTAGCGGGGGCCAAAAACATTCAGTACTTC. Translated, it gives CASSLFGGLAGAKNIQYF.

The CDR3 region is CASSSSGAWGTDTQYF. CDR3 DNA: TGTGCCAGCAGCTCCTCAGGGGCCTGGGGCACAGATACGCAGTATTTT. The chain combines TRBV7-2 with TRBJ2-3, with a weak D call TRBD1 (6 bases). Germline V gene data show CDR1 as SGHTA and CDR2 as FQGNSA. This CDR3 is 16 amino acids long. V was clipped by 4 bases and J by 1 base, with 15 bases between them.

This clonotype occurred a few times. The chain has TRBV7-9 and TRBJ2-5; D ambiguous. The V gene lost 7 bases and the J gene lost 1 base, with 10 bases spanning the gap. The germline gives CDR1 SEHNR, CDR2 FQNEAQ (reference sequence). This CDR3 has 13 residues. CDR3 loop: CASNPPAQETQYF. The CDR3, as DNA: TGTGCCAGCAACCCTCCGGCCCAAGAGACCCAGTACTTC.

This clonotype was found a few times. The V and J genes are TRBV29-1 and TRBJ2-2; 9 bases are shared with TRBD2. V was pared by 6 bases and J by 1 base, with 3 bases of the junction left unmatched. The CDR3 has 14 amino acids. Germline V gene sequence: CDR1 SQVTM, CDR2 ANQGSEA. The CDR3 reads CSVMTSGNTGELFF. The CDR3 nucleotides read TGCAGCGTAATGACTAGCGGGAACACCGGGGAGCTGTTTTTT.

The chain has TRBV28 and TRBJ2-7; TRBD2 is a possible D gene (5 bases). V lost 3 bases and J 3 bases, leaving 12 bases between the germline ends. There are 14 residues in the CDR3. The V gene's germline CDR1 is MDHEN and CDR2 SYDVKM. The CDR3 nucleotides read TGTGCCAGCAGTTTCCACGACCGGGACTACGAGCAGTACTTC. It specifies CASSFHDRDYEQYF. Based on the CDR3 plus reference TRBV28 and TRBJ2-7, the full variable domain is DVKVTQSSRYLVKRTGEKVFLECVQDMDHENMFWYRQDPGLGLRLIYFSYDVKMKEKGDIPEGYSVSREKKERFSLILESASTNQTSMYLCASSFHDRDYEQYFGPGTRLTVT.

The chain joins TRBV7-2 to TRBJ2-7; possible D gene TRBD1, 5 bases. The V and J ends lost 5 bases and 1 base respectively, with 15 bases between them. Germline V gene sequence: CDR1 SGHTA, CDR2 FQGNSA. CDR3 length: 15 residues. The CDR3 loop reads CASSRQPMGSYEQYF. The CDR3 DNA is TGTGCCAGCAGCCGACAGCCTATGGGTTCCTACGAGCAGTACTTC.

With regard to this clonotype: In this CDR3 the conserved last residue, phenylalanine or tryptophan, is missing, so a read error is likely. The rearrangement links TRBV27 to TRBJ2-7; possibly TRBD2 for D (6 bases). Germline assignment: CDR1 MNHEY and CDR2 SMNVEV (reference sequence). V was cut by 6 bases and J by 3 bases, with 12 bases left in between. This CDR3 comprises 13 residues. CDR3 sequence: CASRDGGSYEQYI. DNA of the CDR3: TGTGCCAGCAGGGACGGGGGAAGCTACGAGCAGTACATC.

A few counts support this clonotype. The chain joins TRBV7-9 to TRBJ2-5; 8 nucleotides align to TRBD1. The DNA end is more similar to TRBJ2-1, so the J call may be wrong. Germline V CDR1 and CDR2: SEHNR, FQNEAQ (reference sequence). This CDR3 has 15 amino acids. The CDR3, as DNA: TGTGCCAGCAGCTTAAGCCAGGGGGCGGTCGTGGAGCAGTTCTTC. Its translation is CASSLSQGAVVEQFF.

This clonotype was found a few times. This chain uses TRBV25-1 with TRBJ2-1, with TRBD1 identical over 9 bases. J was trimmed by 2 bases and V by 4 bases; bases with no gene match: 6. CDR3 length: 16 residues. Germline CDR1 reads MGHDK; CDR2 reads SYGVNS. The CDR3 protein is CASSVTGQGTYNEQFF. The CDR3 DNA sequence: TGTGCCAGCAGTGTCACGGGACAGGGAACCTACAATGAGCAGTTCTTC.